The 22 T cell receptor beta chains below were found in one sample sequenced in a study of regulatory dendritic cells for organ transplantation. Data came from immunoSEQ multiplex PCR; TCRdb stores just in-frame clones and leaves some out. The sample comprises 30,000 to 40,000 clones, 70% to 90% of which are singletons, and about 0.063% rests with the top ten. Specimen: naive CD4+ T cells from blood. Noted subset: CD45RA+ naive T cells. Receptor source: a human donor in good health.

V usage is TRBV10-3 and J usage is TRBJ2-1; possible D gene TRBD1, 6 bases. This CDR3 is built from 14 residues. Germline CDR1 reads ENHRY; CDR2 reads SYGVKD. Trimming shortened V by 0 bases and J by 7 bases, and 10 bases separated the two germline ends. CDR3 region: CAISESGAWNEQFF. CDR3 nucleotide sequence: TGTGCCATCAGTGAGTCGGGGGCGTGGAATGAGCAGTTCTTC.

This chain connects TRBV5-4 to TRBJ2-1; D is ambiguous. The CDR3 contains 12 residues. V lost 5 bases to trimming and J lost 8 bases, with 11 bases between them. Germline V gene lookup returns CDR1 SGHNT and CDR2 YYREEE (reference sequence). CDR3 residues: CASSAVRDEQFF. As DNA, the CDR3 is TGTGCCAGCAGTGCCGTTAGGGATGAGCAGTTCTTC. The full variable domain, its missing parts supplied by reference TRBV5-4 and TRBJ2-1, is ETGVTQSPTHLIKTRGQQVTLRCSSQSGHNTVSWYQQALGQGPQFIFQYYREEENGRGNFPPRFSGLQFPNYSSELNVNALELDDSALYLCASSAVRDEQFFGPGTRLTVL.

This clone has more than one count but fewer than ten. CDR3 DNA: TGTGCCAGCAGCCTACAGGGGGCGGTTGCTGGGGCCAACGTCCTGACTTTC. Translating it yields CASSLQGAVAGANVLTF. J is TRBJ2-6 and V is TRBV7-2; 9 bases align to TRBD1. The CDR3 is 17 amino acids. V lost 5 bases, J lost 2 bases, and 7 bases stayed unmatched. CDR1 and CDR2 (germline): SGHTA, FQGNSA.

The genes are TRBV6-9 and TRBJ2-7; a weak D match, TRBD1 (5 bases). Trimming took off 8 bases at V and 1 base at J, with 18 bases between the two ends. CDR3 length: 15 residues. Germline V lookup: CDR1 MNHGY, CDR2 SVAAGI. CDR3 region: CASSLWQGKSYEQYF. CDR3 DNA sequence: TGTGCCAGCTCTCTCTGGCAGGGAAAGTCCTACGAGCAGTACTTC.

A word on this clone: It is unclear where the CDR3 begins or ends on the DNA, so no DNA is shown, and the CDR3 is as TCRdb lists it. The chain joins TRBV7-8 to TRBJ2-7; the D call TRBD2 from the table was never checked on the DNA. The CDR3 is made up of 15 amino acids, end residues included. CDR1 is SGHVS and CDR2 is FQNEAQ in the germline V gene. CDR3 sequence: CASSPETLLTFGQYF.

This chain joins TRBV9 and TRBJ2-2, with no clear D. CDR3 length: 13 residues. Trimming removed 0 bases from V and 5 bases from J, with 5 bases in between. Germline-derived CDR1 and CDR2 are SGDLS and YYNGEE. The CDR3 DNA reads as TGTGCCAGCAGCGTAGCCCCGACCGGGGAGCTGTTTTTT. It is translated as CASSVAPTGELFF.

This sequence joins TRBV27 and TRBJ1-6, with D possibly being TRBD1 (6 bases). The germline gives CDR1 MNHEY, CDR2 SMNVEV (reference sequence). There are 17 residues in the CDR3. Trimming removed 2 bases at V and 8 bases at J, with 19 bases between. Here the CDR3 reads CASSLMGGRFLDSPLHF. The CDR3 DNA sequence: TGTGCCAGCAGTTTAATGGGGGGCAGATTTTTGGATTCACCCCTCCACTTT.

V and J are TRBV28 and TRBJ1-5, with 7 bases that match TRBD1. The CDR3 spans 17 residues. V lost 6 bases to trimming and J lost 5 bases; unmatched junction nucleotides: 16. Germline V gene sequence: CDR1 MDHEN, CDR2 SYDVKM. Written as DNA, the CDR3 is TGTGCCAGCAGGCCTCACCAAGGGACAGCGGAGCATCAGCCCCAGCATTTT. This gives the protein CASRPHQGTAEHQPQHF.

This chain uses TRBV19 with TRBJ1-5; maybe TRBD1 (6 bases). Germline V gene data show CDR1 as LNHDA and CDR2 as SQIVND (reference sequence). CDR3 length: 18 amino acids. Trimming removed 1 base from V and 0 bases from J, with 16 bases in between. CDR3 protein: CASSIGEGGRYSNQPQHF. The DNA for the CDR3 is TGTGCCAGTAGTATAGGGGAGGGGGGTCGTTATAGCAATCAGCCCCAGCATTTT.

The chain has TRBV5-4 and TRBJ2-5, with no clear D. The length of the CDR3 is 13 residues. The V end was cut by 0 bases, the J end by 1 base, with 4 bases between. In germline, CDR1 is SGHNT, CDR2 YYREEE (reference sequence). The CDR3 protein is CASSLGSQETQYF. Here the CDR3 DNA reads TGTGCCAGCAGCTTGGGTAGCCAAGAGACCCAGTACTTC.

The chain joins TRBV7-2 to TRBJ2-7, with TRBD2 matching over 9 bases. The CDR3 has 14 amino acids. Germline CDR1 and CDR2: SGHTA and FQGNSA. With V trimmed by 6 bases and J by 1 base, 4 bases remained unmatched. The CDR3, as DNA: TGTGCCAGCAGGGGAGGACTAGCGTCCTACGAGCAGTACTTC. It codes for CASRGGLASYEQYF.

The gene calls are TRBV4-2 and TRBJ2-5; no firm D call. V was shortened by 0 bases and J by 5 bases, with 10 bases between the two germline ends. This CDR3 has 14 amino acids. CDR1 and CDR2 (germline): LGHNA, YNFKEQ. The CDR3 nucleotides are TGTGCCAGCAGCCAAGATACAGTCGGGGAGACCCAGTACTTC. Amino acid sequence: CASSQDTVGETQYF.

This chain joins TRBV19 and TRBJ1-5; D gene uncertain. Trimming removed 3 bases at V and 3 bases at J, with 12 bases between. The V gene's germline CDR1 is LNHDA and CDR2 SQIVND (reference sequence). There are 15 residues in the CDR3. The CDR3 is CASSIETALNQPQHF. As DNA, the CDR3 is TGTGCCAGTAGTATTGAAACAGCTCTCAATCAGCCCCAGCATTTT. Drawing the rest from reference TRBV19 and TRBJ1-5, the complete variable domain is DGGITQSPKYLFRKEGQNVTLSCEQNLNHDAMYWYRQDPGQGLRLIYYSQIVNDFQKGDIAEGYSVSREKKESFPLTVTSAQKNPTAFYLCASSIETALNQPQHFGDGTRLSIL.

The chain carries TRBV7-8 and TRBJ1-3, with 7 bases lining up with TRBD1. V was pared by 5 bases and J by 8 bases, with 9 bases of the junction left unmatched. CDR1 is SGHVS and CDR2 is FQNEAQ in the germline V gene. There are 14 residues in the CDR3. Written as DNA, the CDR3 is TGTGCCAGCAGCGAAGGGGGCAGGGAGCACACCATATATTTT. Protein: CASSEGGREHTIYF.

This clone was counted only a few times. The chain couples TRBV2 to TRBJ2-6; perhaps TRBD1 as D (5 bases). V dropped 1 base and J dropped 2 bases, with 6 bases sitting between them. Germline CDR1 and CDR2: SNHLY and FYNNEI. This CDR3 contains 15 residues. The chain's CDR3 is CASSEGGAGANVLTF. The DNA for the CDR3 is TGTGCCAGCAGTGAAGGGGGCGCTGGGGCCAACGTCCTGACTTTC.

V is TRBV5-1 and J is TRBJ2-7; the D gene is possibly TRBD2 (5 bases). Per the germline V gene, CDR1 is SGHRS and CDR2 is YFSETQ. The CDR3 is 13 amino acids. V gave up 0 bases and J gave up 2 bases, with 6 bases separating them. The chain's CDR3 is CASSLGAAYEQYF. The DNA of the CDR3 is TGCGCCAGCAGCTTGGGAGCGGCCTACGAGCAGTACTTC. The full variable domain, in which reference TRBV5-1 and TRBJ2-7 provide the parts outside the CDR3, is KAGVTQTPRYLIKTRGQQVTLSCSPISGHRSVSWYQQTPGQGLQFLFEYFSETQRNKGNFPGRFSGRQFSNSRSEMNVSTLELGDSALYLCASSLGAAYEQYFGPGTRLTVT.

This rearrangement joins TRBV27 to TRBJ1-5; D unclear. CDR1 and CDR2 from the germline V gene are MNHEY and SMNVEV (reference sequence). The ends were cut back, 5 bases at V and 5 bases at J, with 16 bases in the middle. The CDR3 runs 15 residues. DNA of the CDR3: TGTGCCAGCAGTCCCCGCCCCCGACTGCATCAGCCCCAGCATTTT. This encodes CASSPRPRLHQPQHF.

The chain carries TRBV7-9 and TRBJ2-2, with D perhaps matching TRBD2 (7 bases). V was clipped by 8 bases and J by 7 bases, with 23 bases between them. The CDR3 is 16 residues long. Germline V gene data show CDR1 as SEHNR and CDR2 as FQNEAQ (reference sequence). The CDR3 here is CASERGLAGVNGELFF. The DNA of the CDR3 is TGTGCCAGCGAGCGGGGATTGGCAGGGGTTAACGGGGAGCTGTTTTTT.

The rearrangement uses TRBV9 and TRBJ2-1, with D possibly being TRBD2 (6 bases). The V end lost 3 bases, the J end lost 8 bases, and 15 bases lay between the germline ends. CDR1 and CDR2 (germline): SGDLS, YYNGEE. The CDR3 totals 14 residues. The CDR3 nucleotides read TGTGCCAGCAGCGCGCACGGAGGGCCCTATGAGCAGTTCTTC. Residues: CASSAHGGPYEQFF.

The gene calls are TRBV27 and TRBJ2-5; D gene unclear. The J call may be faulty, since TRBJ2-7 better matches the DNA end. This CDR3 contains 13 residues. Germline V gene sequence: CDR1 MNHEY, CDR2 SMNVEV (reference sequence). The CDR3 nucleotides are TGTGCCAGCAGCCGCGGAAGGTCCTACGAGCAGTACTTC. Translated, it gives CASSRGRSYEQYF.

This clone was observed a few times. The chain joins TRBV6-5 to TRBJ1-1; D is perhaps TRBD1 (5 bases). CDR3 length: 14 residues. Trimming shortened V by 2 bases and J by 8 bases, and 15 bases separated the two germline ends. CDR1 and CDR2 (germline): MNHEY, SVGAGI. The CDR3 DNA is TGTGCCAGCAGTTACGAGGCAGGGCCATCCGAAGCTTTCTTT. Translation gives CASSYEAGPSEAFF.

This chain uses TRBV19 with TRBJ2-7; 10 nucleotides align to TRBD2. This CDR3 spans 15 amino acids. Germline V gene lookup returns CDR1 LNHDA and CDR2 SQIVND (reference sequence). V dropped 4 bases and J dropped 4; count of bases not matched to a gene: 7. The CDR3 nucleotides are TGTGCCAGTAGTAAGACTAGCGGGCGAACTTACGAGCAGTACTTC. Translated, it gives CASSKTSGRTYEQYF.